This T cell receptor (beta chain) was captured by sequencing in a study of T-cell memory formation after mild COVID-19. TCR alpha and TCR beta cDNA libraries with sample barcodes and UMIs came from 5'RACE using constant-segment primers. TCRdb processed the 5' RACE reads anew with MiXCR; each CDR3 protein has one entry. The profile covers about 360,000 distinct CDR3 sequences, with around an eighth appearing a single time and approximately 20% taken by the ten largest. The CDR3 is 13 amino acids. Germline loops: CDR1 SNHLY, CDR2 FYNNEI. Trimming shortened V by 8 bases and J by 3 bases, and 12 bases separated the two germline ends.

The receptor's source is a man between 18 and 29 years old who had mild COVID-19 (a few samples of this study predate the infection). Cell type and time point are not known. The V and J genes are TRBV2 and TRBJ2-3; D uncertain. Material for sequencing was PBMCs or a T cell subset sorted from them (not recorded which). For the CDR3, the DNA is TGTGCCAGCTTCGATTACGGGACAGATACGCAGTATTTT. This translates into CASFDYGTDTQYF.